These 17 T cell receptor beta chains were sequenced from one sample in a study of blood T cell repertoires in COVID-19. Libraries were prepared by immunoSEQ multiplex PCR; TCRdb keeps only in-frame clonotypes and omits some of them. Of about 110,000 clones in the sample, around 81% were seen once. Sequences were obtained from peripheral blood. These receptors all stem from a woman aged 70-85 years with acute or convalescent COVID-19.

This clone was found a few times. The CDR3 loop is CASSQDGTKLLSYTF. CDR3 coding DNA: TGTGCCAGCAGCCAAGACGGGACTAAGTTATTAAGCTACACCTTC. The rearrangement uses TRBV3-1 (or the pseudogene TRBV3-2) and TRBJ1-2, with D possibly being TRBD1 (5 bases). Germline V CDR1 and CDR2: LGHDT, YNNKEL (reference sequence). This CDR3 contains 15 residues. Trimming took off 0 bases at V and 9 bases at J, with 17 bases between the two ends.

The V and J genes are TRBV6-5 and TRBJ1-1; TRBD1 might be the D (5 bases). The CDR3 consists of 14 residues. Trimming took 4 bases from V and 7 from J, leaving 16 bases between them. Germline V CDR1 and CDR2: MNHEY, SVGAGI. The CDR3 region has the DNA TGTGCCAGCAGTTCAGTCGCGGGGAGGGGTGAAGCTTTCTTT. Translation: CASSSVAGRGEAFF.

V usage is TRBV19 and J usage is TRBJ2-1, with 12 bases matching TRBD2. V shed 4 bases and J 2 bases; nucleotides not matched to a gene: 9. The germline V gene has CDR1 LNHDA and CDR2 SQIVND (reference sequence). The CDR3 is 18 residues long. The CDR3 sequence: CASSKRTSGIRAYNEQFF. In DNA form, the CDR3 reads TGTGCCAGTAGTAAAAGGACTAGCGGGATAAGGGCCTACAATGAGCAGTTCTTC.

This chain connects TRBV28 to TRBJ1-2; 10 bases fit TRBD1. The CDR3 consists of 14 residues. Trimming took 7 bases from V and 4 from J; bases not matched to a gene: 6. Germline V CDR1 and CDR2: MDHEN, SYDVKM. CDR3 coding DNA: TGTGCCAGCAACGCGGGACAGGGGTCCTATGGCTACACCTTC. Amino acids: CASNAGQGSYGYTF.

The chain links TRBV5-1 to TRBJ1-2; D is uncertain. Between the trimmed V and J ends, which lost 0 bases and 0 bases, there was a span of 6 bases. Germline CDR1 and CDR2: SGHRS and YFSETQ. The CDR3 extends over 14 amino acids. CDR3 region: CASSLEPTNYGYTF. The CDR3 DNA is TGCGCCAGCAGCTTGGAGCCAACTAACTATGGCTACACCTTC.

The V call is TRBV11-2, the J call TRBJ2-3; a possible D gene is TRBD1 (6 bases). The V gene lost 3 bases and the J gene lost 6 bases, with 16 bases spanning the gap. This CDR3 spans 15 amino acids. Germline loops: CDR1 SGHAT, CDR2 FQNNGV. The CDR3 loop is CASSFSNRATDTQYF. The DNA for the CDR3 is TGTGCCAGCAGCTTCAGTAACAGGGCAACTGATACGCAGTATTTT.

This clone showed up just a few times. V gene TRBV5-3 combines with J gene TRBJ2-5; 7 bases are shared with TRBD2. TRBV5-3 qualifies as an ORF whose function is uncertain. Germline trimming cut 4 bases from V and 4 bases from J; bases unmatched to any gene: 7. The CDR3 totals 14 residues. CDR3 sequence (DNA): TGTGCCAGAAGCCCTGAGCGGGGATTAGAGACCCAGTACTTC. Its protein is CARSPERGLETQYF.

The V and J genes are TRBV10-3 and TRBJ2-1; D remains ambiguous. Germline V lookup: CDR1 ENHRY, CDR2 SYGVKD. The CDR3 extends over 11 amino acids. V lost 3 bases and J lost 6, with 3 bases in between. The CDR3 is CAISDVNEQFF. In DNA form, the CDR3 reads TGTGCCATCAGTGACGTCAATGAGCAGTTCTTC.

This chain connects TRBV19 to TRBJ2-2; 10 bases are a match to TRBD2. Germline assignment: CDR1 LNHDA and CDR2 SQIVND (reference sequence). CDR3 size: 17 residues. The V and J ends lost 3 bases and 4 bases, in that order; junction bases with no gene match: 8. The CDR3 sequence is CASSMWGSGGATGELFF. The CDR3 nucleotides are TGTGCCAGTAGTATGTGGGGAAGCGGGGGGGCCACCGGGGAGCTGTTTTTT. Using reference TRBV19 and TRBJ2-2 for the parts outside the CDR3, the full variable domain is DGGITQSPKYLFRKEGQNVTLSCEQNLNHDAMYWYRQDPGQGLRLIYYSQIVNDFQKGDIAEGYSVSREKKESFPLTVTSAQKNPTAFYLCASSMWGSGGATGELFFGEGSRLTVL.

V and J are TRBV12-3 or TRBV12-4 and TRBJ2-3; no definite D call. Between the trimmed V and J ends, which lost 5 bases and 8 bases, there was a span of 11 bases. CDR3 length: 12 amino acids. For the CDR3, the DNA is TGTGCCAGCAGTAACCCACCGGGTACGCAGTATTTT. Protein sequence: CASSNPPGTQYF.

This clone appeared a few times. The chain carries TRBV30 and TRBJ2-1, with 11 bases that match TRBD2. The germline gives CDR1 GTSNPN, CDR2 SVGIG (reference sequence). The CDR3 has 15 amino acids. With V trimmed by 1 base and J by 5 bases, 4 bases remained unmatched. This chain's CDR3 is CAWSDGLAGNNEQFF. CDR3 nucleotides: TGTGCCTGGAGTGACGGACTAGCGGGTAACAATGAGCAGTTCTTC.

The V call is TRBV28, the J call TRBJ1-5; D gene ambiguous. Germline V gene sequence: CDR1 MDHEN, CDR2 SYDVKM. V dropped 3 bases and J dropped 5 bases, with 17 bases sitting between them. The CDR3 is 16 amino acids. The DNA of the CDR3 is TGTGCCAGCAGTTTCCCCTTCGGGTTCAGCTATCAGCCCCAGCATTTT. Its protein product is CASSFPFGFSYQPQHF.

J is TRBJ2-7 and V is TRBV10-3; 7 nucleotides align to TRBD2. V lost 8 bases, J lost 1 base, and 8 bases stayed unmatched. CDR1 is ENHRY and CDR2 is SYGVKD in the germline V gene. This CDR3 region has 14 residues. The CDR3 DNA reads TGTGCCATCTCTTCAGCGGGGCCTTCCTACGAGCAGTACTTC. It encodes CAISSAGPSYEQYF.

This clone has more than one count but fewer than ten. The chain is built from TRBV7-8 and TRBJ1-5; D gene uncertain. The CDR3 totals 14 residues. Trimming removed 4 bases from V and 3 bases from J, with 10 bases in between. The germline V gene encodes CDR1 SGHVS and CDR2 FQNEAQ. The CDR3 spells CASSWTGYNQPQHF. The DNA of the CDR3 is TGTGCCAGCAGCTGGACGGGGTACAATCAGCCCCAGCATTTT. The whole variable domain, remainder taken from reference TRBV7-8 and TRBJ1-5, is GAGVSQSPRYKVAKRGQDVALRCDPISGHVSLFWYQQALGQGPEFLTYFQNEAQLDKSGLPSDRFFAERPEGSVSTLKIQRTQQEDSAVYLCASSWTGYNQPQHFGDGTRLSIL.

This sequence joins TRBV5-5 and TRBJ1-2; D might be TRBD1 (5 bases). V lost 0 bases and J lost 3, with 12 bases in between. CDR3 length: 15 amino acids. Germline values: CDR1 SGHKS, CDR2 YYEKEE (reference sequence). CDR3 sequence (DNA): TGTGCCAGCAGCTTGGCCGGGACTATGGACTATGGCTACACCTTC. Protein product: CASSLAGTMDYGYTF.

CDR3 loop: CASSPRDRDSNEQFF. CDR3 nucleotides: TGTGCCAGCAGCCCACGGGACAGGGATTCGAATGAGCAGTTCTTC. The J gene is TRBJ2-1, the V gene TRBV4-2; 9 bases are shared with TRBD1. The ends lost 4 bases at V and 7 bases at J; junction bases unmatched: 8. The CDR3 is made up of 15 amino acids. Germline-derived CDR1 and CDR2 are LGHNA and YNFKEQ.

This chain connects TRBV21-1 to TRBJ2-1; the D call in the table, TRBD1, was not verified against the DNA. TRBV21-1 is listed as a pseudogene. The CDR3 is 17 amino acids. The CDR3 loop reads CASSKTFGQGGNNEQFF. CDR3 DNA sequence: TGTGCCAGCAGCAAAACCTTCGGACAGGGCGGGAACAATGAGCAGTTCTTC.